Sequencing of this TCR beta chain was carried out in a study of T cell responses to AZD1222 COVID-19 vaccine listed by TCRdb under 2021. The study in broad terms: TCR sequencing was performed for about 240 trial participants, of whom roughly 200 were given two doses of AZD1222 and 26 were given two doses of MenACWY control vaccine. Enrollment into the trials was organized by age into subgroups of 18-55, 56-69 and 70-plus years, and those subgroups contained approximately 150, 30 and 60 TCR-sequenced participants, respectively.

The time point label, read with the paper, signifies: about 28 days (+/-7) after the second vaccine dose. AZD1222 recipients whose second dose came at about 4 weeks and those whose second dose came at about 12 weeks were combined into one group, since spike-specific TCR depth and breadth did not differ between the two schedules. The vaccinee samples were drawn from two UK trials, COV001 and COV002, one of which was a single-blind randomized controlled phase 2/3 trial testing AZD1222 (ChAdOx1 nCoV-19) in healthy adults. Trial participant PBMC samples were collected at day 0 and day 28 after the second dose for TCRbeta chain sequencing. The study at large found these results: CD4 TCRs associated with the vaccine covered the entire spike protein, and the dominant responses were in regions 160-218 and 743-854. Because no day 14 peak-response samples were available, repertoires were characterized only after the peak T cell response. Most participants were white British and females outnumbered males, and the authors suggested that clonal diversity may have been underestimated. In the small 56-69-year group, the increase in depth fell short of significance, most likely because of low power. A significant rise in spike-specific TCR breadth and depth was observed after two AZD1222 doses relative to day 0 and relative to MenACWY recipients. Nearly half of unique spike-specific TCRs reportedly recognized epitopes outside regions mutated in the B.1.351 and B.1.1.7 variants. Conclusions about previously exposed vaccinees were limited because only 6 or 7 AZD1222 recipients were SARS-CoV-2 seropositive at baseline.

The CDR3 regions of human TCRbeta chains were analyzed by immunosequencing. For the original study's pipeline: TCRs in the repertoires were matched against a reference library of SARS-CoV-2-specific TCRs that had been generated with the MIRA antigen-specificity platform. Breadth was defined as the fraction of unique TCRs that were SARS-CoV-2-associated, and depth was defined as the fraction of total T cells that were SARS-CoV-2-associated. Using the MIRA data, each spike-specific TCR was assigned both to the spike region to which the TCR was reactive and to a CD4 or CD8 class. Log10-transformed breadth and depth values were compared by one-way ANOVA with Sidak's multiple comparisons tests. Imported from immuneACCESS, the table was reduced by TCRdb to in-frame sequences with V and J called. These copies leave out some clones; in studies compared against another copy, an unresolved V gene accounts for under half, and the cause of the remainder is not known. V, J and clone size reflect that table, while D and trimming were determined from the DNA. This sample comprises about 110,000 clones, roughly nine tenths of them detected only once. The ten largest clones add up to less than 2.5% of the sample.

V is cut by 6 bases and J by 4 bases, and the space between the germline ends is 21 bases. The CDR3 spans 16 residues, from the cysteine through the phenylalanine. Of all the DNA, just the CDR3 is kept, 48 bases in frame from base 1. CDR1 and CDR2, looked up from the germline V gene (reference sequence), are MNHEY and SMNVEV. In the case of this clone: Its target antigen remains unknown. Per-nucleotide qualities are absent, and no much larger clonotype sits a single base away.

The clonotype was recovered from an adult who received the AZD1222 COVID-19 vaccine. Sequencing used peripheral blood, obtained 28 days after the second AZD1222 dose. The chain is encoded by TRBV27 joined to TRBJ2-5, with TRBD2 perhaps the D gene, on 7 matching bases. CDR3 reads: CASRGGAGTSVETQYF. In nucleotides, the sequence is TGTGCCAGCAGGGGGGGGGCAGGGACGAGCGTAGAGACCCAGTACTTC.